This T cell receptor (beta chain) came from a study of Ad26.COV2.S vaccination and SARS-CoV-2 variants. Using immunoSEQ multiplex PCR, the repertoire was profiled, and TCRdb retains in-frame clones only, with some absent. The sample consists of a few hundred thousand clones, roughly 88% of them appearing once. This clone was seen just once. Treatment specified: around 19 received Ad26.COV2.S at low or high dose, single or two shots; several received placebo; per-sample allocation not given. Day 63 following the first vaccine or placebo injection was when the samples were taken. Losses at the gene ends were 1 base for V and 0 bases for J; bases not matched to a gene: 3. Looked up from germline, CDR1 is SSHAT and CDR2 is FNYEAQ (reference sequence). The length of the CDR3 is 17 residues.

The chain recombines TRBV7-7 with TRBJ2-3, with TRBD2 matching over 11 bases. This clonotype was obtained from a person aged 18-60 years who received the Ad26.COV2.S COVID-19 vaccine or a placebo. Sample: peripheral blood, taken in a trial of Ad26.COV2.S vaccine versus placebo. This chain's CDR3 is CASSLGLAGGSTDTQYF. The CDR3 DNA reads TGTGCCAGCAGCTTAGGCCTAGCGGGGGGTAGCACAGATACGCAGTATTTT.